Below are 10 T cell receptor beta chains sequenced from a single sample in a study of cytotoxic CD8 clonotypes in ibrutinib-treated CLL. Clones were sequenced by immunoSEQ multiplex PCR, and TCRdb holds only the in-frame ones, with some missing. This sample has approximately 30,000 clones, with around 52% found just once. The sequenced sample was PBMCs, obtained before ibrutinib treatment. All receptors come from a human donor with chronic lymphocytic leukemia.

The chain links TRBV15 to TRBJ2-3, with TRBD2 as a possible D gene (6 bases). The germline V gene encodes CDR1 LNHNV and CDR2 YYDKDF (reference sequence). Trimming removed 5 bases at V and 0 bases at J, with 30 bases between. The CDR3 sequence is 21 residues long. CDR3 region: CATSGPGGTSTKRHSTDTQYF. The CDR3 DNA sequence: TGTGCCACCAGCGGACCCGGTGGGACTTCCACTAAACGTCATAGCACAGATACGCAGTATTTT. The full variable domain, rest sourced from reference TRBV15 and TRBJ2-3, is DAMVIQNPRYQVTQFGKPVTLSCSQTLNHNVMYWYQQKSSQAPKLLFHYYDKDFNNEADTPDNFQSRRPNTSFCFLDIRSPGLGDTAMYLCATSGPGGTSTKRHSTDTQYFGPGTRLTVL.

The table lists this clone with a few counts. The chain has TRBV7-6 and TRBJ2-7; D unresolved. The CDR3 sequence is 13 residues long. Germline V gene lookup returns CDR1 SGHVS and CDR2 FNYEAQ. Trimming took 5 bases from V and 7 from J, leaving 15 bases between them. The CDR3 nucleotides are TGTGCCAGCAGCACTTCACTAAACCTGGAGCAGTACTTC. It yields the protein CASSTSLNLEQYF. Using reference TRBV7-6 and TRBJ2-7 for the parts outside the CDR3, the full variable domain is GAGVSQSPRYKVTKRGQDVALRCDPISGHVSLYWYRQALGQGPEFLTYFNYEAQQDKSGLPNDRFSAERPEGSISTLTIQRTEQRDSAMYRCASSTSLNLEQYFGPGTRLTVT.

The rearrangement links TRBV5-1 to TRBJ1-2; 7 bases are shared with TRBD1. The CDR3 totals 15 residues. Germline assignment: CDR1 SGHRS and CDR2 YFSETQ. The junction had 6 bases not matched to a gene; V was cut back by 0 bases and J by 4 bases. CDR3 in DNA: TGCGCCAGCAGCTTGGGACAGGGTGGGGGCTATGGCTACACCTTC. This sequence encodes CASSLGQGGGYGYTF.

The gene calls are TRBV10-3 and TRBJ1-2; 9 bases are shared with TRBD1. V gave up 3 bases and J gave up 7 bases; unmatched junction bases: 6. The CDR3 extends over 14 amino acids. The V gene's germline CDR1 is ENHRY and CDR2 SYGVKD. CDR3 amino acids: CAISDGTGTFGYTF. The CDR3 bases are TGTGCCATCAGTGATGGGACAGGGACTTTTGGCTACACCTTC.

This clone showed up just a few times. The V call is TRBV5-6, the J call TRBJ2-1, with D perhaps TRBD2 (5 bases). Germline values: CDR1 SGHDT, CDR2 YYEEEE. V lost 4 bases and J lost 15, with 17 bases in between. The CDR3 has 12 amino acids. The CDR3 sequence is CASSQTTSEGFF. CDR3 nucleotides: TGTGCCAGCAGCCAAACCACCTCAGAGGGGTTCTTC.

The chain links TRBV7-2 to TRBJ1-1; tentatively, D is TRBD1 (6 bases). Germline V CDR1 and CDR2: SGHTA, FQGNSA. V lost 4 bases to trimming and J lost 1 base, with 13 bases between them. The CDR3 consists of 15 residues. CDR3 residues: CASSWGGAGNTEAFF. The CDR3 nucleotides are TGTGCCAGCAGCTGGGGGGGCGCAGGGAACACTGAAGCTTTCTTT. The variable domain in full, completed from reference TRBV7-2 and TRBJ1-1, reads GAGVSQSPSNKVTEKGKDVELRCDPISGHTALYWYRQSLGQGLEFLIYFQGNSAPDKSGLPSDRFSAERTGGSVSTLTIQRTQQEDSAVYLCASSWGGAGNTEAFFGQGTRLTVV.

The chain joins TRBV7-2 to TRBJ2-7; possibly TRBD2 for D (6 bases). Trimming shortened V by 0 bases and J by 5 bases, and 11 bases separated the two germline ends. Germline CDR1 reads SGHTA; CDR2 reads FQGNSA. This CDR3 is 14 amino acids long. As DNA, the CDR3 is TGTGCCAGCAGCTTAGCGGGAGGATTCGACGAGCAGTACTTC. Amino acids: CASSLAGGFDEQYF. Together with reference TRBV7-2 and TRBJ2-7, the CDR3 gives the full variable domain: GAGVSQSPSNKVTEKGKDVELRCDPISGHTALYWYRQSLGQGLEFLIYFQGNSAPDKSGLPSDRFSAERTGGSVSTLTIQRTQQEDSAVYLCASSLAGGFDEQYFGPGTRLTVT.

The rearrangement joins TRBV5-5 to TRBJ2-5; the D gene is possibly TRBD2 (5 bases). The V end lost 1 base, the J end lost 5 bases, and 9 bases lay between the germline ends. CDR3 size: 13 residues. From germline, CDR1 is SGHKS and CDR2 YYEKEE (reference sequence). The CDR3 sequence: CASSLRGWETQYF. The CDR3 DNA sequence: TGTGCCAGCAGCTTGCGGGGATGGGAGACCCAGTACTTC. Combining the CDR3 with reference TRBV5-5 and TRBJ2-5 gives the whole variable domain DAGVTQSPTHLIKTRGQQVTLRCSPISGHKSVSWYQQVLGQGPQFIFQYYEKEERGRGNFPDRFSARQFPNYSSELNVNALLLGDSALYLCASSLRGWETQYFGPGTRLLVL.

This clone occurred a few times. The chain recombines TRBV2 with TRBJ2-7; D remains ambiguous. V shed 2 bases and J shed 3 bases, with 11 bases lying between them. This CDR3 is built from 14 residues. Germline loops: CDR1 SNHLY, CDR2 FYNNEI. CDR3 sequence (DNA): TGTGCCAGCAGTGAACCCCCAGTATACTACGAGCAGTACTTC. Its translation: CASSEPPVYYEQYF.

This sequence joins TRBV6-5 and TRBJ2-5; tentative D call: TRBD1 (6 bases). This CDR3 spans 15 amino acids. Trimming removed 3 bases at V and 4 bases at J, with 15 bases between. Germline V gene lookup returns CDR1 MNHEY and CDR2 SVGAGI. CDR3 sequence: CASSYDQGRGETQYF. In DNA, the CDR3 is TGTGCCAGCAGTTATGATCAGGGGAGAGGAGAGACCCAGTACTTC.